The 17 T cell receptor beta chains given below trace back to one sample, sequenced in a study of T-cell reconstitution after alpha-beta-depleted transplantation in children (dated by TCRdb to about 2016). The treatment or condition label corresponds to: allogeneic hematopoietic cell transplantation with graft depleted of TCRalphabeta T cells and CD19 B cells. The library was obtained by PCR. TCRdb names Illumina HiSeq 2500 as the instrument used. To normalize quantification of the TCRbeta repertoire, the TCR libraries were built with molecular barcoding that relied on unique molecular identifiers. TCRdb cleaned the public reads at Q25 with fastp, built clones with MiXCR and kept in-frame beta chains. Under each unique CDR3 protein, matching rows form one entry showing the most common genes and DNA. In all, the sample holds more than 85,000 distinct CDR3 sequences, and approximately 8% of those were seen once. 16% of the sample goes to the ten largest clones.

This material consisted of PBMCs, taken before TCRalphabeta/CD19-depleted stem cell transplant. These receptors all stem from a boy aged 2 to 10 with acute lymphoblastic leukemia, due to receive a stem cell transplant.

The V and J genes are TRBV20-1 and TRBJ1-6; tentatively, D is TRBD1 (5 bases). The CDR3 consists of 16 residues. Trimming cost V 0 bases and J 2 bases, with 11 bases left between them. Germline CDR1 and CDR2: DFQATT and SNEGSKA (reference sequence). This CDR3 is CSARDPRGAYNSPLHF. In DNA form, the CDR3 reads TGCAGTGCTAGAGACCCACGGGGGGCCTATAATTCACCCCTCCACTTT.

This clonotype was seen repeatedly, ten times or more. J is TRBJ1-1 and V is TRBV29-1, with TRBD1 matching 8 bases. J gave up 6 bases and V 7 bases, and 4 bases lay outside the gene matches. The germline V gene has CDR1 SQVTM and CDR2 ANQGSEA. CDR3 length equals 11 residues. CDR3 sequence reads: CSAPRGPEAFF. The CDR3 DNA follows: TGCAGCGCCCCCAGGGGGCCTGAAGCTTTCTTT.

In nucleotides, the CDR3 is TGCAGTGCTAGGGAGCGATTTAATGAAAAACTGTTTTTT. Protein: CSARERFNEKLFF. This chain links TRBV20-1 with TRBJ1-4, with unresolved D. V gave up 3 bases and J gave up 4 bases, with 9 bases separating them. The CDR3 runs to 13 residues. Germline values: CDR1 DFQATT, CDR2 SNEGSKA (reference sequence).

This clonotype was seen repeatedly, ten times or more. V and J are TRBV4-1 and TRBJ2-4; the D is unclear. Germline V gene data show CDR1 as MGHRA and CDR2 as YSYEKL. CDR3 length: 15 residues. V was pared by 0 bases and J by 0 bases, with 6 bases between. For the CDR3, the DNA is TGCGCCAGCAGCCAAGATCCTCTAGCCAAAAACATTCAGTACTTC. Protein sequence: CASSQDPLAKNIQYF.

This clonotype was observed many times. This chain joins TRBV4-2 and TRBJ2-3; 11 bases are a match to TRBD2. The CDR3 extends over 16 amino acids. V dropped 4 bases and J dropped 4; count of bases not matched to a gene: 7. Per the germline V gene, CDR1 is LGHNA and CDR2 is YNFKEQ. CDR3 sequence: CASSPRGTSGSDTQYF. The CDR3 DNA is TGTGCCAGCAGCCCGCGGGGGACTAGCGGATCAGATACGCAGTATTTT.

In its sample, this clonotype was seen a few times. The rearrangement links TRBV3-1 to TRBJ2-5, with 7 bases matching TRBD2. V lost 4 bases to trimming and J lost 1 base; unmatched junction nucleotides: 9. CDR3 length equals 16 residues. CDR1 and CDR2 from the germline V gene are LGHDT and YNNKEL (reference sequence). CDR3 residues: CASSPPAGKFQETQYF. CDR3 sequence (DNA): TGTGCCAGCAGCCCCCCAGCGGGGAAATTCCAAGAGACCCAGTACTTC.

In its sample, this clonotype was seen many times. V usage is TRBV7-2 and J usage is TRBJ2-5; 11 bases match TRBD1. The CDR3 sequence is 17 residues long. The ends lost 4 bases at V and 5 bases at J; junction bases unmatched: 12. Germline V gene data show CDR1 as SGHTA and CDR2 as FQGNSA. CDR3: CASSSIPGQGAEETQYF. In DNA form, the CDR3 reads TGTGCCAGCAGCTCCATCCCAGGACAGGGGGCAGAGGAGACCCAGTACTTC.

This clonotype was seen a handful of times. The chain carries TRBV20-1 and TRBJ1-5, with 9 bases aligning to TRBD1. The CDR3 totals 15 residues. V lost 3 bases and J lost 5; bases outside the gene matches: 8. Germline V gene data show CDR1 as DFQATT and CDR2 as SNEGSKA (reference sequence). The CDR3 sequence is CSASRDREEDQPQHF. In DNA, the CDR3 is TGCAGTGCTAGTCGGGACAGGGAGGAGGATCAGCCCCAGCATTTT.

The chain recombines TRBV18 with TRBJ1-1; D unclear. The CDR3 contains 14 residues. V shed 2 bases and J shed 0 bases, with 7 bases lying between them. The V gene's germline CDR1 is KGHSH and CDR2 LQKENI. The DNA for the CDR3 is TGTGCCAGCTCACCAGTCAGCTTGAACACTGAAGCTTTCTTT. Encoded protein: CASSPVSLNTEAFF.

V gene TRBV6-2 or TRBV6-3 combines with J gene TRBJ1-5, with 7 positions matching TRBD1. Trimming cost V 6 bases and J 0 bases; bases outside gene matches: 8. The CDR3 totals 16 residues. The germline CDR1 and CDR2 sequences are MNHEY and SVGEGT. CDR3 in amino acids: CASSSAGTASNQPQHF. The CDR3 DNA reads as TGTGCCAGCAGCTCTGCCGGGACAGCTAGCAATCAGCCCCAGCATTTT.

This clonotype was counted many times. This CDR3 is CASRLTGRDEAFF. DNA for the CDR3: TGTGCCAGCAGATTGACAGGGAGAGATGAAGCTTTCTTT. The chain links TRBV6-5 to TRBJ1-1; 7 nucleotides align to TRBD1. Trimming at V came to 6 bases and at J to 7 bases, leaving 8 bases not matched to a gene. Germline V lookup: CDR1 MNHEY, CDR2 SVGAGI. The CDR3 totals 13 residues.

This clonotype was counted between two and nine times. The V gene is TRBV6-4, the J gene TRBJ2-3; possible D gene TRBD1, 5 bases. Germline CDR1 MRHNA, CDR2 SNTAGT. V lost 9 bases, J lost 2 bases, and 12 bases lay in between. The CDR3 is made up of 13 amino acids. The CDR3 protein is CARLTDPTDTQYF. The CDR3 bases are TGTGCCAGGTTGACAGACCCCACAGATACGCAGTATTTT.

In its sample, this clonotype was seen many times. The V and J genes are TRBV5-5 and TRBJ2-7, with TRBD1 matching over 9 bases. Germline V gene sequence: CDR1 SGHKS, CDR2 YYEKEE (reference sequence). The V gene end was trimmed by 4 bases and the J gene end by 3 bases; junction bases not matched to a gene: 14. CDR3 length equals 17 residues. CDR3 region: CASSMDVGTGSIYEQYF. CDR3 nucleotides: TGTGCCAGCAGCATGGACGTGGGGACAGGGTCTATCTACGAGCAGTACTTC.

This clonotype was found many times. The rearrangement joins TRBV7-9 to TRBJ2-5; possible D gene TRBD2, 7 bases. Trimming left V 3 bases short and J 4 bases short, with 12 bases between. CDR1 is SEHNR and CDR2 is FQNEAQ in the germline V gene (reference sequence). There are 14 residues in the CDR3. The CDR3 sequence is CASSLSGGRETQYF. CDR3 nucleotide sequence: TGTGCCAGCAGCTTGTCGGGGGGCCGAGAGACCCAGTACTTC.

This clonotype was seen ten or more times. The rearrangement uses TRBV5-6 and TRBJ2-1, with 7 bases identical to TRBD2. After removal of 0 bases from V and 7 bases from J, the junction contained 4 bases not matched to a gene. The CDR3 runs to 14 residues. Germline CDR1 and CDR2: SGHDT and YYEEEE. The CDR3 here is CASSLVASGNEQFF. In DNA form, the CDR3 reads TGTGCCAGCAGCTTGGTGGCTAGCGGTAATGAGCAGTTCTTC.

The sample holds many counts of this clonotype. The rearrangement joins TRBV7-2 to TRBJ2-3; D ambiguous. Between the trimmed V and J ends, which lost 0 bases and 2 bases, there was a span of 6 bases. The germline gives CDR1 SGHTA, CDR2 FQGNSA. This CDR3 is 14 amino acids long. CDR3 coding DNA: TGTGCCAGCAGCTTAGCCCACCACACAGATACGCAGTATTTT. Its protein is CASSLAHHTDTQYF.

The genes are TRBV11-2 and TRBJ1-1; D possibly corresponds to TRBD1 (5 bases). Trimming took 2 bases from V and 4 from J, leaving 23 bases between them. Germline CDR1 and CDR2: SGHAT and FQNNGV. CDR3 length: 18 amino acids. CDR3: CASSLLSWGRGLGTEAFF. For the CDR3, the DNA is TGTGCCAGCAGCTTACTATCATGGGGGAGGGGCTTAGGCACTGAAGCTTTCTTT.